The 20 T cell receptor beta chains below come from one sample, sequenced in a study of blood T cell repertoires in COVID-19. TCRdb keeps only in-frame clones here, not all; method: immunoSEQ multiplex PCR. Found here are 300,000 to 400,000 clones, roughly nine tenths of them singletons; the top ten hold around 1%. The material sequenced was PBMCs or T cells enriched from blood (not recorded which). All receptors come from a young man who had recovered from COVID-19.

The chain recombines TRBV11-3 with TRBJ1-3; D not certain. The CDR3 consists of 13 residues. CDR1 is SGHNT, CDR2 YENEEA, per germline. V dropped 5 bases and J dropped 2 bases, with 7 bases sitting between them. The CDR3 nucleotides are TGTGCCAGCAGCCCAAATGCTGGAAACACCATATATTTT. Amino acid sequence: CASSPNAGNTIYF.

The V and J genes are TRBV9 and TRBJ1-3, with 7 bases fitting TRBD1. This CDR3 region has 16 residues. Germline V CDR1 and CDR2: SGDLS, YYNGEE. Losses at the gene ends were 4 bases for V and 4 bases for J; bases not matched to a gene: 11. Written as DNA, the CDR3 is TGTGCCAGCAGCCCTAGACAGGGCCCGTCCGGAAACACCATATATTTT. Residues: CASSPRQGPSGNTIYF.

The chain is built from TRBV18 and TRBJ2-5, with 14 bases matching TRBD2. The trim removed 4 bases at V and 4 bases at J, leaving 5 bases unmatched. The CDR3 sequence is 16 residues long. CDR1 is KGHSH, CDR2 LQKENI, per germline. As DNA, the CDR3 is TGTGCCAGCTCACTGCGACTAGCGGGGGGGCGAGAGACCCAGTACTTC. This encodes CASSLRLAGGRETQYF.

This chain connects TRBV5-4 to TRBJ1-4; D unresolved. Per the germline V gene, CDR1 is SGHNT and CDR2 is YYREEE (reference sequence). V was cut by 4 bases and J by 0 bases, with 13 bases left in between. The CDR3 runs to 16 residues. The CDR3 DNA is TGTGCCAGCAGCCCGGACGGAGGTGCAACTAATGAAAAACTGTTTTTT. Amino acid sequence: CASSPDGGATNEKLFF.

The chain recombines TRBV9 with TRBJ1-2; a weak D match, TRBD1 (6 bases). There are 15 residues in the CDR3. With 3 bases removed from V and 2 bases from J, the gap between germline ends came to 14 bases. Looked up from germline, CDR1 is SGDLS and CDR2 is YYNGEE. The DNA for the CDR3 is TGTGCCAGCAGCGCGAGGACAGAGTCAAACTATGGCTACACCTTC. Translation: CASSARTESNYGYTF. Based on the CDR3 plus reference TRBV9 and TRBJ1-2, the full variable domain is DSGVTQTPKHLITATGQRVTLRCSPRSGDLSVYWYQQSLDQGLQFLIQYYNGEERAKGNILERFSAQQFPDLHSELNLSSLELGDSALYFCASSARTESNYGYTFGSGTRLTVV.

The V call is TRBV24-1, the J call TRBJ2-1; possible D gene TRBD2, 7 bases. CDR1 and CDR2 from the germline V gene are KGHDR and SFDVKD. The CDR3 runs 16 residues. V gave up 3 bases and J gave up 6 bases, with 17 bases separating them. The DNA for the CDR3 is TGTGCCACCAGTGATGGCGGGGGCCGGGGGGTCAATGAGCAGTTCTTC. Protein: CATSDGGGRGVNEQFF.

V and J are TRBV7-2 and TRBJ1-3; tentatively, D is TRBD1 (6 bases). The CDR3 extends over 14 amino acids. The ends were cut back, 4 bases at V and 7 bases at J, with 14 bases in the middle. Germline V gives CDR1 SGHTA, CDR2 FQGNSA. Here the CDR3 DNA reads TGTGCCAGCAGCTCTACAGGGATTAGGAACACCATATATTTT. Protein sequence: CASSSTGIRNTIYF.

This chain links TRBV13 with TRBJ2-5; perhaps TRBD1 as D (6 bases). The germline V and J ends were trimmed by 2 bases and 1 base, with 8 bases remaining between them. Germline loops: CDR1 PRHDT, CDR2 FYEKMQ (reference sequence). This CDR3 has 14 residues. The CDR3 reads CASSLRQVQETQYF. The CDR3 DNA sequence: TGTGCCAGCAGCTTACGACAGGTCCAAGAGACCCAGTACTTC.

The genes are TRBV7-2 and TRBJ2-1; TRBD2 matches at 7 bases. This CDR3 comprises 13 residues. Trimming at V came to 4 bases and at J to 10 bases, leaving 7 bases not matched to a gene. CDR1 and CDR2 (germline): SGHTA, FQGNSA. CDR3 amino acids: CASSSGLGGEQFF. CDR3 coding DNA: TGTGCCAGCAGCTCCGGACTGGGGGGGGAGCAGTTCTTC.

The CDR3 DNA reads as TGTGCCAGCCACCTGGGACAGGGGGCTAACGGGGAGCTGTTTTTT. Translated: CASHLGQGANGELFF. The genes are TRBV27 and TRBJ2-2; 12 bases align to TRBD1. Germline V gene data show CDR1 as MNHEY and CDR2 as SMNVEV (reference sequence). After removal of 8 bases from V and 7 bases from J, the junction contained 8 bases not matched to a gene. This CDR3 has 15 amino acids.

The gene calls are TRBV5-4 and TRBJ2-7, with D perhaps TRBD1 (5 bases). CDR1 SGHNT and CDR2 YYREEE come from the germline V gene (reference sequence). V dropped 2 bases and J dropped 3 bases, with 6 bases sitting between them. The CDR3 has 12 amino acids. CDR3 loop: CASSFRGYEQYF. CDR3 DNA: TGTGCCAGCAGCTTTAGGGGCTACGAGCAGTACTTC. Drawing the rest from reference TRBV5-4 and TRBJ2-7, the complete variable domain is ETGVTQSPTHLIKTRGQQVTLRCSSQSGHNTVSWYQQALGQGPQFIFQYYREEENGRGNFPPRFSGLQFPNYSSELNVNALELDDSALYLCASSFRGYEQYFGPGTRLTVT.

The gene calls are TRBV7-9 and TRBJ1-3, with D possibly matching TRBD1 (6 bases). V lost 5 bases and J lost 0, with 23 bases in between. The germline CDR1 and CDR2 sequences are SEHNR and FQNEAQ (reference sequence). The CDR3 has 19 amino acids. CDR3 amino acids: CASSLGQYPSLFSGNTIYF. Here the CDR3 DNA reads TGTGCCAGCAGCCTCGGACAGTACCCATCCCTTTTCTCTGGAAACACCATATATTTT.

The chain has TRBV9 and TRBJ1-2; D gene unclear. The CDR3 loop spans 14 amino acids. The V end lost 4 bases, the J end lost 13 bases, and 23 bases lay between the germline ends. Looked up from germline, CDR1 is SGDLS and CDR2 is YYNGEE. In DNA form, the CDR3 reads TGTGCCAGCAGCCAAAGAACGGGCGCCCGGGGAGGCACCTTC. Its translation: CASSQRTGARGGTF.

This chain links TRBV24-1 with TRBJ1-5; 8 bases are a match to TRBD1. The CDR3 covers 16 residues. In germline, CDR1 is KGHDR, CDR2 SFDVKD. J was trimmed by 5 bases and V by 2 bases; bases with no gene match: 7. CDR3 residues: CATSDSRQGSHQPQHF. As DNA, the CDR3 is TGTGCCACCAGTGATTCCCGACAGGGGTCTCATCAGCCCCAGCATTTT.

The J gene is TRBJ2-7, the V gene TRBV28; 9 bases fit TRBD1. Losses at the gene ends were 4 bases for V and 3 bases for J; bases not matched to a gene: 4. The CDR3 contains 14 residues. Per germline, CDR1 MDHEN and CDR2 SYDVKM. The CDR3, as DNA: TGTGCCAGCAGTTCGGGACAGGGACACTACGAGCAGTACTTC. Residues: CASSSGQGHYEQYF.

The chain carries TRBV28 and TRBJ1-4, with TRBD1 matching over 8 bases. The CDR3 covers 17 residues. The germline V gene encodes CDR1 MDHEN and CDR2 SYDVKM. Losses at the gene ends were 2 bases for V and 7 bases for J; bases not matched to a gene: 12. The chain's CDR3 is CASSLGQGMIDGEKLFF. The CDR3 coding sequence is TGTGCCAGCAGTTTAGGACAGGGAATGATCGACGGTGAAAAACTGTTTTTT.

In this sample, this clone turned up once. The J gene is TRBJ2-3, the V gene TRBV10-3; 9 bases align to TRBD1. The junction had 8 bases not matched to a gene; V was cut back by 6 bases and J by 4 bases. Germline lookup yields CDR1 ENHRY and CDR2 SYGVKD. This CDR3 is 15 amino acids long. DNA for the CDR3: TGTGCCATCAGGATGAACAGGGGGCGTGCAGATACGCAGTATTTT. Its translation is CAIRMNRGRADTQYF.

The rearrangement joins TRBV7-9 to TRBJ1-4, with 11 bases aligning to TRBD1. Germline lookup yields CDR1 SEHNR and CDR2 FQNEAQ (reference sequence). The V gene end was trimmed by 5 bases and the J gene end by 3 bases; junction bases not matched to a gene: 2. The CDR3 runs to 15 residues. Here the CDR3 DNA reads TGTGCCAGCAGCCAGGACAGGGGGCCTAATGAAAAACTGTTTTTT. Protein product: CASSQDRGPNEKLFF. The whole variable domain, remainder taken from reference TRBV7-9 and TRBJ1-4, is DTGVSQNPRHKITKRGQNVTFRCDPISEHNRLYWYRQTLGQGPEFLTYFQNEAQLEKSRLLSDRFSAERPKGSFSTLEIQRTEQGDSAMYLCASSQDRGPNEKLFFGSGTQLSVL.

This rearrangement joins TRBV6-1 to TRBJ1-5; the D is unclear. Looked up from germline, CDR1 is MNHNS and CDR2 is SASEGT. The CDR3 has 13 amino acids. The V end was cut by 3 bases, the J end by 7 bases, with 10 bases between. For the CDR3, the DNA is TGTGCCAGCAGTGAGGTTGAGGTACAGCCCCAGCATTTT. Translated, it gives CASSEVEVQPQHF.

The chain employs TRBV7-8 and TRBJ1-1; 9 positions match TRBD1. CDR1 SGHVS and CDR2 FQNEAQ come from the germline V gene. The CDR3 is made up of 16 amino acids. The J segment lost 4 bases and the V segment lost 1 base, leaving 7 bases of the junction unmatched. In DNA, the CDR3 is TGTGCCAGCAGCTTAGGGGGACAGGGTGCCCTCACTGAAGCTTTCTTT. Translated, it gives CASSLGGQGALTEAFF.